These 17 T cell receptor beta chains originate from one sample sequenced in a study of T cell changes during pregnancy in multiple sclerosis. Assay: immunoSEQ multiplex PCR; the TCRdb copy retains only in-frame clones and omits some. The sample gives fewer than 50,000 clones, 70% to 90% of which show up once; 6% to 7.5% is in the top ten. The sequencing used CD8+ T cells from peripheral blood mononuclear cells, collected in the third trimester of pregnancy. The receptors stem from a female donor with multiple sclerosis, enrolled in a pregnancy study.

The chain joins TRBV21-1 to TRBJ1-5. TRBV21-1 is a pseudogene segment. CDR3 length equals 16 residues. In nucleotides, the CDR3 is TGTGCCAGCAGCAAAGCTTCCGGGGTCCGGGGTCAGCCCCAGCATTTT. Amino acids: CASSKASGVRGQPQHF.

This clone came up a few times. The chain combines TRBV2 with TRBJ2-3; 9 nucleotides align to TRBD2. The CDR3 extends over 17 amino acids. V was clipped by 4 bases and J by 3 bases; unmatched bases: 11. Germline V gene lookup returns CDR1 SNHLY and CDR2 FYNNEI. Here the CDR3 DNA reads TGTGCCAGCAGTGTCGAAGGCGGGGGGGTAATGACAGATACGCAGTATTTT. It specifies CASSVEGGGVMTDTQYF.

The gene calls are TRBV4-3 and TRBJ2-1; D gene uncertain. The CDR3 covers 15 residues. Per germline, CDR1 LGHNA and CDR2 YSLEER. V was trimmed by 4 bases and J by 5 bases, leaving 15 bases between them. The CDR3 here is CASSLVMSFDNEQFF. The CDR3 DNA reads as TGCGCCAGCAGCCTGGTGATGAGTTTCGACAATGAGCAGTTCTTC.

The gene calls are TRBV2 and TRBJ1-1; no clear D. The length of the CDR3 is 15 residues. The V end was cut by 6 bases, the J end by 0 bases, with 14 bases between. Germline V CDR1 and CDR2: SNHLY, FYNNEI. This CDR3 is CASRKRAAVNTEAFF. DNA for the CDR3: TGTGCCAGCAGGAAACGTGCGGCGGTGAACACTGAAGCTTTCTTT.

The chain couples TRBV29-1 to TRBJ1-2; the D gene is possibly TRBD1 (5 bases). CDR3 length: 11 amino acids. V was clipped by 6 bases and J by 4 bases, with 9 bases between them. Germline V CDR1 and CDR2: SQVTM, ANQGSEA. The CDR3 DNA follows: TGCAGCGTATTTGACAGCTATGGCTACACCTTC. Amino acids: CSVFDSYGYTF.

The rearrangement links TRBV7-9 to TRBJ1-1, with 8 bases identical to TRBD1. CDR3 length: 15 residues. Germline V gene lookup returns CDR1 SEHNR and CDR2 FQNEAQ (reference sequence). With V trimmed by 4 bases and J by 7 bases, 11 bases remained unmatched. CDR3 coding DNA: TGTGCCAGCAGCTCACTACAGGGGGTAAGGGTTGAAGCTTTCTTT. The encoded protein is CASSSLQGVRVEAFF.

The V gene is TRBV6-5, the J gene TRBJ2-7; a weak D match, TRBD2 (6 bases). CDR1 MNHEY and CDR2 SVGAGI come from the germline V gene. The CDR3 has 14 amino acids. The V and J ends lost 0 bases and 5 bases respectively, with 11 bases between them. For the CDR3, the DNA is TGTGCCAGCAGTTACTCTTCTAGCGTCCACGAGCAGTACTTC. Residues: CASSYSSSVHEQYF.

The chain recombines TRBV27 with TRBJ2-5; D may be TRBD1 (6 bases). This CDR3 region has 16 residues. V lost 6 bases and J lost 5, with 22 bases in between. The germline CDR1 and CDR2 sequences are MNHEY and SMNVEV (reference sequence). The CDR3 loop reads CASRLNRDKGPETQYF. DNA of the CDR3: TGTGCCAGCAGACTAAACCGGGACAAGGGTCCCGAGACCCAGTACTTC.

This clone occurred once. The J gene is TRBJ2-5, the V gene TRBV11-1; 11 bases align to TRBD2. The J segment lost 2 bases and the V segment lost 4 bases, leaving 3 bases of the junction unmatched. The CDR3 length is 15 residues. Germline values: CDR1 SGHAT, CDR2 FQDESV (reference sequence). The CDR3 DNA reads as TGTGCCAGCAGCTCGACTAGCGGGGCTCAAGAGACCCAGTACTTC. This encodes CASSSTSGAQETQYF. The full variable domain, rest sourced from reference TRBV11-1 and TRBJ2-5, is EAEVAQSPRYKITEKSQAVAFWCDPISGHATLYWYRQILGQGPELLVQFQDESVVDDSQLPKDRFSAERLKGVDSTLKIQPAELGDSAMYLCASSSTSGAQETQYFGPGTRLLVL.

The rearrangement uses TRBV6-5 and TRBJ1-5; 9 bases are shared with TRBD1. The germline V gene has CDR1 MNHEY and CDR2 SVGAGI. Unmatched junction bases numbered 4, after V lost 7 bases and J lost 6 bases. This CDR3 is 13 amino acids long. CDR3: CASTTGGGQPQHF. CDR3 in DNA: TGTGCCAGCACCACAGGGGGCGGTCAGCCCCAGCATTTT.

The count of this clone is one. The J gene is TRBJ1-1, the V gene TRBV10-2; 8 nucleotides agree with TRBD1. Germline loops: CDR1 WSHSY, CDR2 SAAADI. This CDR3 has 15 amino acids. V was clipped by 5 bases and J by 0 bases; unmatched bases: 5. The CDR3 region is CASSYRQGMNTEAFF. The DNA for the CDR3 is TGCGCCAGCAGTTACCGACAGGGGATGAACACTGAAGCTTTCTTT.

The J gene is TRBJ2-5, the V gene TRBV2, with D possibly being TRBD1 (5 bases). V was trimmed by 3 bases and J by 5 bases, leaving 16 bases between them. CDR1 and CDR2 (germline): SNHLY, FYNNEI. This CDR3 contains 15 residues. CDR3: CASSEGSGWTETQYF. The CDR3, as DNA: TGTGCCAGCAGTGAGGGGTCAGGGTGGACGGAGACCCAGTACTTC.

This chain joins TRBV11-2 and TRBJ2-7; 10 bases align to TRBD1. V trimming: 1 base; J trimming: 6 bases; junction bases outside the gene matches: 3. The CDR3 has 14 amino acids. Germline V lookup: CDR1 SGHAT, CDR2 FQNNGV. The CDR3 sequence: CASSLGDRGREQYF. CDR3 coding DNA: TGTGCCAGCAGCTTAGGGGACAGGGGCCGCGAGCAGTACTTC.

The chain is built from TRBV13 and TRBJ1-3; D not resolved. This CDR3 contains 15 residues. Trimming pared 4 bases from V and 4 bases from J, leaving 14 bases between. From germline, CDR1 is PRHDT and CDR2 FYEKMQ (reference sequence). The CDR3 protein is CASSSDGRGGNTIYF. DNA of the CDR3: TGTGCCAGCAGCTCCGACGGGCGGGGAGGAAACACCATATATTTT.

The V gene is TRBV5-6, the J gene TRBJ1-1, with a weak D call TRBD1 (6 bases). V was trimmed by 0 bases and J by 5 bases, leaving 14 bases between them. CDR1 and CDR2 (germline): SGHDT, YYEEEE. There are 15 residues in the CDR3. CDR3 sequence (DNA): TGTGCCAGCAGCTTGGATCGTTGGACAGCTACTGAAGCTTTCTTT. Translation gives CASSLDRWTATEAFF.

The chain carries TRBV28 and TRBJ1-1, with D uncertain. The V gene's germline CDR1 is MDHEN and CDR2 SYDVKM. This CDR3 spans 14 amino acids. Trimming removed 8 bases at V and 1 base at J, with 14 bases between. In DNA, the CDR3 is TGTGCCAGCTCCACGGGTATTACGAACACTGAAGCTTTCTTT. Translating gives CASSTGITNTEAFF.

This clone has a handful of counts. This rearrangement joins TRBV6-4 to TRBJ1-1; D gene ambiguous. CDR1 MRHNA and CDR2 SNTAGT come from the germline V gene. Trimming removed 4 bases from V and 1 base from J, with 7 bases in between. This CDR3 contains 13 residues. CDR3 bases: TGTGCCAGCAGTGCCGAGGAGAACACTGAAGCTTTCTTT. It translates to CASSAEENTEAFF.